The sequence of this T cell receptor beta chain was determined in a study of control samples from healthy donors and cancer patients. This clone was detected once. Between the trimmed V and J ends, which lost 6 bases and 1 base, there was a span of 12 bases. The CDR3 spans 14 residues. Per germline, CDR1 ENHRY and CDR2 SYGVKD. Using immunoSEQ multiplex PCR, the repertoire was profiled, and TCRdb retains in-frame clones only, with some absent. The sample contains roughly 30,000 clones, about 85% of which appear only once. The sample was formalin-fixed, paraffin-embedded tissue. This receptor was taken from a female donor with melanoma. J is TRBJ1-1 and V is TRBV10-3, with TRBD1 as a possible D gene (6 bases). This CDR3 is CAIRTQGRNTEAFF. CDR3 nucleotides: TGTGCCATCAGAACACAGGGCCGGAACACTGAAGCTTTCTTT.